The next 30 T cell receptor beta chains were all read from a single sample in a study of T cell changes during pregnancy in multiple sclerosis. Here immunoSEQ multiplex PCR was the method, and the copy in TCRdb shows in-frame clones only, minus some. Of fewer than 85,000 clones in the sample, 90% to 95% were seen once. Material: peripheral blood, obtained in the first trimester of pregnancy. These receptors were taken from a female donor in good health, enrolled as a control in a pregnancy study.

This chain links TRBV12-5 with TRBJ2-1; 9 bases are a match to TRBD2. The CDR3 consists of 16 residues. Trimming removed 6 bases from V and 5 bases from J; junction bases left unmatched: 11. Germline values: CDR1 LGHNT, CDR2 FRNRAP. The CDR3 nucleotides are TGTGCTAGTGGACGCTTTAGCGGGAGTGGCAACAATGAGCAGTTCTTC. Translated, it gives CASGRFSGSGNNEQFF. Combining the CDR3 with reference TRBV12-5 and TRBJ2-1 gives the whole variable domain DARVTQTPRHKVTEMGQEVTMRCQPILGHNTVFWYRQTMMQGLELLAYFRNRAPLDDSGMPKDRFSAEMPDATLATLKIQPSEPRDSAVYFCASGRFSGSGNNEQFFGPGTRLTVL.

The rearrangement joins TRBV6-4 to TRBJ2-5; TRBD1 might be the D (5 bases). From germline, CDR1 is MRHNA and CDR2 SNTAGT. V was shortened by 4 bases and J by 2 bases, with 8 bases between the two germline ends. The CDR3 is 13 amino acids. CDR3 region: CASSVQGQETQYF. The DNA for the CDR3 is TGTGCCAGCAGTGTTCAGGGACAAGAGACCCAGTACTTC.

The genes are TRBV18 and TRBJ2-7, with TRBD1 identical over 9 bases. V lost 3 bases, J lost 4 bases, and 4 bases stayed unmatched. Germline V gene data show CDR1 as KGHSH and CDR2 as LQKENI. The CDR3 consists of 14 residues. For the CDR3, the DNA is TGTGCCAGCTCACCCGGACAGGGGAGGTACGAGCAGTACTTC. Protein: CASSPGQGRYEQYF.

This rearrangement joins TRBV2 to TRBJ2-5; 9 positions match TRBD1. The germline CDR1 and CDR2 sequences are SNHLY and FYNNEI. This CDR3 contains 13 residues. V was clipped by 6 bases and J by 5 bases; unmatched bases: 4. The CDR3 nucleotides are TGTGCCAGCAGGGGACAGGGATTCGAGACCCAGTACTTC. This gives the protein CASRGQGFETQYF.

The J gene is TRBJ2-3, the V gene TRBV7-2, with 8 bases lining up with TRBD2. Germline V gene sequence: CDR1 SGHTA, CDR2 FQGNSA. Trimming at V came to 1 base and at J to 8 bases, leaving 5 bases not matched to a gene. The CDR3 contains 14 residues. CDR3 loop: CASSLDSGGGTQYF. In nucleotides, the CDR3 is TGTGCCAGCAGCTTAGACTCGGGAGGGGGTACGCAGTATTTT.

The genes are TRBV28 and TRBJ2-7, with D perhaps TRBD1 (5 bases). The CDR3 runs to 15 residues. V dropped 4 bases and J dropped 1 base, with 14 bases sitting between them. Germline V gives CDR1 MDHEN, CDR2 SYDVKM. DNA of the CDR3: TGTGCCAGCAGTTCACCACCACAGGTGTCCTACGAGCAGTACTTC. Protein sequence: CASSSPPQVSYEQYF. Full variable domain (remainder filled in from reference TRBV28 and TRBJ2-7): DVKVTQSSRYLVKRTGEKVFLECVQDMDHENMFWYRQDPGLGLRLIYFSYDVKMKEKGDIPEGYSVSREKKERFSLILESASTNQTSMYLCASSSPPQVSYEQYFGPGTRLTVT.

This clone was found once. The chain links TRBV6-6 to TRBJ1-5, with D perhaps matching TRBD1 (6 bases). The CDR3 extends over 15 amino acids. Germline V gene lookup returns CDR1 MNHNY and CDR2 SVGAGI (reference sequence). The germline V and J ends were trimmed by 7 bases and 5 bases, with 18 bases remaining between them. CDR3 residues: CASTKNRDVDQPQHF. DNA of the CDR3: TGTGCCAGCACCAAAAACAGGGATGTCGATCAGCCCCAGCATTTT.

The CDR3 DNA reads as TGTGCCAGTAGTCCCTGGGACACCACCGGGGAGCTGTTTTTT. This sequence encodes CASSPWDTTGELFF. The chain has TRBV19 and TRBJ2-2; possible D gene TRBD1, 6 bases. Germline loops: CDR1 LNHDA, CDR2 SQIVND (reference sequence). The CDR3 extends over 14 amino acids. V gave up 5 bases and J gave up 4 bases, with 11 bases separating them.

The V and J genes are TRBV7-2 and TRBJ2-7, with 13 bases matching TRBD2. V shed 0 bases and J 4 bases; nucleotides not matched to a gene: 6. The CDR3 contains 17 residues. The germline V gene encodes CDR1 SGHTA and CDR2 FQGNSA. The CDR3 DNA reads as TGTGCCAGCAGCTTAGCTGGGGGACTAGCGGGATCTTACGAGCAGTACTTC. This codes for CASSLAGGLAGSYEQYF.

The table lists this clone with a count of one. The V gene is TRBV18, the J gene TRBJ2-7; the D gene is possibly TRBD2 (5 bases). V shed 2 bases and J shed 2 bases, with 13 bases lying between them. The CDR3 spans 15 residues. Looked up from germline, CDR1 is KGHSH and CDR2 is LQKENI. CDR3 nucleotides: TGTGCCAGCTCACCAGGAAGCGGTACCCCCTACGAGCAGTACTTC. Its translation: CASSPGSGTPYEQYF.

The chain has TRBV21-1 and TRBJ2-5; TRBD1 is taken as the D call from the table, unchecked against the DNA. TRBV21-1 has pseudogene status. CDR3 length equals 14 residues. CDR3 amino acids: CASSPGTGGETQYF. CDR3 coding DNA: TGTGCCAGCAGCCCTGGGACAGGGGGAGAGACCCAGTACTTC.

The CDR3 nucleotides read TGTGCCAGCAGCTCGGGACAGGGTACTTCGGCTCCCTACAATGAGCAGTTCTTC. It translates to CASSSGQGTSAPYNEQFF. The J gene is TRBJ2-1, the V gene TRBV5-4; TRBD1 matches 9 bases. V lost 3 bases, J lost 2 bases, and 12 bases stayed unmatched. The CDR3 length is 18 residues. Germline V gene sequence: CDR1 SGHNT, CDR2 YYREEE (reference sequence).

The gene calls are TRBV28 and TRBJ2-1; 9 bases line up with TRBD1. The CDR3 is 18 amino acids. Unmatched junction bases numbered 15, after V lost 6 bases and J lost 3 bases. CDR1 is MDHEN and CDR2 is SYDVKM in the germline V gene. The CDR3: CASSPREAGTGNYNEQFF. In nucleotides, the CDR3 is TGTGCCAGCAGCCCTCGGGAGGCCGGGACAGGGAACTACAATGAGCAGTTCTTC.

Note on this clone: Other DNA variants within this sample encode the same CDR3. V usage is TRBV6-5 and J usage is TRBJ1-1; no clear D gene. The germline gives CDR1 MNHEY, CDR2 SVGAGI. This CDR3 has 14 residues. V was cut by 0 bases and J by 1 base, with 6 bases left in between. As DNA, the CDR3 is TGTGCCAGCAGTTACTCGACGGGGAACACTGAAGCTTTCTTT. The encoded protein is CASSYSTGNTEAFF.

Notes on this clone: Other DNA sequences in the same sample also yield this CDR3. The CDR3 nucleotides read TGTGCCAGCTCACCTAGACAGCACACCGGGGAGCTGTTTTTT. It encodes CASSPRQHTGELFF. V usage is TRBV18 and J usage is TRBJ2-2, with D tentatively TRBD1 (5 bases). Trimming left V 3 bases short and J 3 bases short, with 8 bases between. CDR1 and CDR2 from the germline V gene are KGHSH and LQKENI. The CDR3 runs 14 residues.

The V gene is TRBV4-1, the J gene TRBJ2-7; 8 bases are a match to TRBD2. The CDR3 spans 18 residues. CDR1 and CDR2 (germline): MGHRA, YSYEKL. V lost 0 bases and J lost 3; bases outside the gene matches: 13. For the CDR3, the DNA is TGCGCCAGCAGCCAAGATCAGGCCGGGAGGGCCGAGAGCTACGAGCAGTACTTC. The encoded protein is CASSQDQAGRAESYEQYF.

The chain employs TRBV5-6 and TRBJ1-2; 9 nucleotides agree with TRBD1. Germline assignment: CDR1 SGHDT and CDR2 YYEEEE. The CDR3 totals 14 residues. V lost 4 bases to trimming and J lost 6 bases; unmatched junction nucleotides: 7. The CDR3 protein is CASSPTGTGNGYTF. In DNA, the CDR3 is TGTGCCAGCAGCCCCACCGGGACAGGGAATGGCTACACCTTC.

The V gene is TRBV7-8, the J gene TRBJ1-3; 7 bases fit TRBD1. There are 15 residues in the CDR3. Germline CDR1 reads SGHVS; CDR2 reads FQNEAQ. Trimming cost V 5 bases and J 2 bases; bases outside gene matches: 6. CDR3 coding DNA: TGTGCCAGCAGCCCCCACAGGGGAACTGGAAACACCATATATTTT. Protein: CASSPHRGTGNTIYF. The entire variable domain, with the rest obtained from reference TRBV7-8 and TRBJ1-3, is as follows: GAGVSQSPRYKVAKRGQDVALRCDPISGHVSLFWYQQALGQGPEFLTYFQNEAQLDKSGLPSDRFFAERPEGSVSTLKIQRTQQEDSAVYLCASSPHRGTGNTIYFGEGSWLTVV.

V usage is TRBV19 and J usage is TRBJ1-1; D might be TRBD1 (5 bases). This CDR3 is 15 amino acids long. Trimming removed 3 bases from V and 3 bases from J, with 14 bases in between. The V gene's germline CDR1 is LNHDA and CDR2 SQIVND (reference sequence). CDR3 nucleotides: TGTGCCAGTAGTATTGGAAAGGGGTGGGACACTGAAGCTTTCTTT. Amino acid sequence: CASSIGKGWDTEAFF.

This chain connects TRBV13 to TRBJ1-1; 7 bases fit TRBD1. CDR3 length: 14 residues. V was pared by 5 bases and J by 1 base, with 4 bases of the junction left unmatched. Germline V CDR1 and CDR2: PRHDT, FYEKMQ (reference sequence). DNA of the CDR3: TGTGCCAGCAGCCAAGGGGGCGCGAACACTGAAGCTTTCTTT. It is translated as CASSQGGANTEAFF.

The J gene is TRBJ2-5, the V gene TRBV5-1; possibly TRBD2 for D (5 bases). The V end lost 5 bases, the J end lost 3 bases, and 17 bases lay between the germline ends. CDR3 length: 15 amino acids. Germline loops: CDR1 SGHRS, CDR2 YFSETQ. The CDR3 region has the DNA TGCGCCAGCAGTCTCTTCTCGACCGGGGAAGAGACCCAGTACTTC. Translating it yields CASSLFSTGEETQYF.

By sample share, this clone is medium-sized. The chain joins TRBV19 to TRBJ2-7; D gene ambiguous. The V end was cut by 4 bases, the J end by 0 bases, with 10 bases between. The CDR3 spans 14 residues. Germline CDR1 and CDR2: LNHDA and SQIVND (reference sequence). In DNA form, the CDR3 reads TGTGCCAGTAGTAAACAGCTAACCTCCTACGAGCAGTACTTC. Translated: CASSKQLTSYEQYF.

The V and J genes are TRBV10-2 and TRBJ2-7, with 7 bases that match TRBD1. In germline, CDR1 is WSHSY, CDR2 SAAADI. V was clipped by 1 base and J by 3 bases; unmatched bases: 6. The CDR3 runs to 15 residues. CDR3 sequence reads: CASSEWTGKDYEQYF. CDR3 coding DNA: TGCGCCAGCAGTGAGTGGACAGGAAAGGACTACGAGCAGTACTTC.

Note on this clone: At one of its ends the junction is not consistent with the germline gene, which may arise from a read error. CDR3 loop: CASSLGSGTSSPTREDF. Here the CDR3 DNA reads TGTGCCAGCAGCTTGGGTTCCGGGACTAGCTCCCCTACACGGGAGGACTTC. V and J are TRBV5-4 and TRBJ2-7; 9 bases match TRBD2. From germline, CDR1 is SGHNT and CDR2 YYREEE (reference sequence). The CDR3 contains 17 residues.

This chain uses TRBV27 with TRBJ2-7; no firm D call. V was cut by 6 bases and J by 3 bases, with 15 bases left in between. The germline V gene has CDR1 MNHEY and CDR2 SMNVEV (reference sequence). CDR3 length equals 14 residues. The CDR3 spells CASSQTNDGYEQYF. Written as DNA, the CDR3 is TGTGCCAGCAGCCAAACAAATGATGGCTACGAGCAGTACTTC.

This clone was counted once. The CDR3 coding sequence is TGTGCCAGCAGCTTCGGGTCCCTGCGCGAGCAGTACTTC. Protein: CASSFGSLREQYF. The chain combines TRBV7-6 with TRBJ2-7; unclear D gene. The CDR3 totals 13 residues. Trimming stripped 3 bases from V and 6 bases from J, with 12 bases between. CDR1 and CDR2 (germline): SGHVS, FNYEAQ.

This rearrangement joins TRBV7-9 to TRBJ1-1; a weak D match, TRBD1 (5 bases). V was cut by 4 bases and J by 3 bases, with 12 bases left in between. The CDR3 extends over 14 amino acids. CDR1 is SEHNR, CDR2 FQNEAQ, per germline (reference sequence). The CDR3 sequence is CASSSTAGDTEAFF. CDR3 coding DNA: TGTGCCAGCAGCTCCACGGCGGGGGACACTGAAGCTTTCTTT. The full variable domain, in which reference TRBV7-9 and TRBJ1-1 provide the parts outside the CDR3, is DTGVSQNPRHKITKRGQNVTFRCDPISEHNRLYWYRQTLGQGPEFLTYFQNEAQLEKSRLLSDRFSAERPKGSFSTLEIQRTEQGDSAMYLCASSSTAGDTEAFFGQGTRLTVV.

Here the CDR3 DNA reads TGTGCCAGCAGCTTTGGACAGAACTATGGCTACACCTTC. This encodes CASSFGQNYGYTF. The rearrangement links TRBV7-2 to TRBJ1-2; tentative D call: TRBD1 (6 bases). V lost 3 bases and J lost 2, with 7 bases in between. This CDR3 is 13 amino acids long. Germline lookup yields CDR1 SGHTA and CDR2 FQGNSA.

The V call is TRBV5-1, the J call TRBJ2-3; TRBD1 matches at 9 bases. The ends lost 2 bases at V and 10 bases at J; junction bases unmatched: 5. Germline V gene lookup returns CDR1 SGHRS and CDR2 YFSETQ. There are 13 residues in the CDR3. CDR3 loop: CASSFQDRGAQYF. In nucleotides, the CDR3 is TGCGCCAGCAGCTTCCAGGACAGGGGAGCGCAGTATTTT.

The chain is built from TRBV6-1 and TRBJ2-7, with a tentative D call TRBD2 (5 bases). Germline CDR1 reads MNHNS; CDR2 reads SASEGT. This CDR3 is 15 amino acids long. Trimming pared 4 bases from V and 7 bases from J, leaving 20 bases between. CDR3 region: CASSAWGEMGWEQYF. For the CDR3, the DNA is TGTGCCAGCAGTGCCTGGGGAGAGATGGGTTGGGAGCAGTACTTC.